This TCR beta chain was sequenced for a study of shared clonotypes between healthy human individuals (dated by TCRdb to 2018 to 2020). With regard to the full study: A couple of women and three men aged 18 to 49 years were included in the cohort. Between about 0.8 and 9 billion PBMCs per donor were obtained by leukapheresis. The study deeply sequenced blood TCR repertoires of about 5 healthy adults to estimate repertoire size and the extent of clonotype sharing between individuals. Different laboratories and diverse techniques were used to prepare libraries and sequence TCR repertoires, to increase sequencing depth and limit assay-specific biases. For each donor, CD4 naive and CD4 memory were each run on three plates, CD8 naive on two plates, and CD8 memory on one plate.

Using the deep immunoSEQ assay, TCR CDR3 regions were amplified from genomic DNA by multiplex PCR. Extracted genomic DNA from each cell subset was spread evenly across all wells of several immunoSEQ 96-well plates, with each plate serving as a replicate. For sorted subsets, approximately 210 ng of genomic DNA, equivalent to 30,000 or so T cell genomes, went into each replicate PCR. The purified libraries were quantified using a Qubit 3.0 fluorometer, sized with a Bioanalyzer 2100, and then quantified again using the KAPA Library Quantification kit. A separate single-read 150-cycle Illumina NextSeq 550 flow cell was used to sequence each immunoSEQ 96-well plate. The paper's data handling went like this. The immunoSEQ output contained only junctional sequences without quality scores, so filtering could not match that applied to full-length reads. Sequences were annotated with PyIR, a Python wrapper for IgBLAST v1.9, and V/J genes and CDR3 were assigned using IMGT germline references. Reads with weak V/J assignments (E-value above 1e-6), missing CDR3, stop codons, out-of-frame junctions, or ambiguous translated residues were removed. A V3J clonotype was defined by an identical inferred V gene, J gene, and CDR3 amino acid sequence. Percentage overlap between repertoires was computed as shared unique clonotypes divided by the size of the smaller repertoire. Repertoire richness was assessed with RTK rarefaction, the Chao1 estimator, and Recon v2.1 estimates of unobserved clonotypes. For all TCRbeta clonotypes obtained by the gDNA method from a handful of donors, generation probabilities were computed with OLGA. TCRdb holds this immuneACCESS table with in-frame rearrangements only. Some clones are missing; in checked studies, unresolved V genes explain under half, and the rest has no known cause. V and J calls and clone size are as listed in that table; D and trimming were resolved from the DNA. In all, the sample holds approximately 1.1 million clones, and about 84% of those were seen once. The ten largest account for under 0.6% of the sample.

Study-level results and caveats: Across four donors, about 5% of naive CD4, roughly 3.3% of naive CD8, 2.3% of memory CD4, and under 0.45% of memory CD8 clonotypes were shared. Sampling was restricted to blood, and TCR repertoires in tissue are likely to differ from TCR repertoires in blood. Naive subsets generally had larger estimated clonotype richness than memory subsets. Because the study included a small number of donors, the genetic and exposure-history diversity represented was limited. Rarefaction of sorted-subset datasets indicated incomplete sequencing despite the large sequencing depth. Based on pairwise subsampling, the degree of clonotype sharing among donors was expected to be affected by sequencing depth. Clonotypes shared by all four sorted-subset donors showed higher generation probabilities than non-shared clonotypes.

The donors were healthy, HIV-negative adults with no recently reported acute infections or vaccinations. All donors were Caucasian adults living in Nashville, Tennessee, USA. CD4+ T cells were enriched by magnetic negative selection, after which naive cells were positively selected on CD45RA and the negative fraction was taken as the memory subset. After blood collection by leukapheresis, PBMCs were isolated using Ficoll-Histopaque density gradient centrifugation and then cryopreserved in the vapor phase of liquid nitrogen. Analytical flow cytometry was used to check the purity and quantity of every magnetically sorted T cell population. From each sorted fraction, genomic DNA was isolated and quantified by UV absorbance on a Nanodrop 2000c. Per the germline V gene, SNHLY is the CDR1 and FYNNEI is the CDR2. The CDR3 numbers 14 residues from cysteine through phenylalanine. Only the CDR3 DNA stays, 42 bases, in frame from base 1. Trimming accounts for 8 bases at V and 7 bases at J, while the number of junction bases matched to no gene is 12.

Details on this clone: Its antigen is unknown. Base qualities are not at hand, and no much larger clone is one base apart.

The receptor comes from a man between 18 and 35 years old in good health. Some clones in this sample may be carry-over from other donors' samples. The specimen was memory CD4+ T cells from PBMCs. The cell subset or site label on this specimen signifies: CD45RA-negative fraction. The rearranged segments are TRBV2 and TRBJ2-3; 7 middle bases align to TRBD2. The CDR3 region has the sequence CASGGPGGPHTQYF. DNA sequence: TGTGCCAGCGGCGGCCCGGGAGGACCACATACGCAGTATTTT.